The rows below give T cell receptor beta chains drawn from one sample of a study of early T cells in non-severe SARS-CoV-2 infection. TCRdb itself ran the 5' RACE reads through MiXCR, one entry per CDR3 protein. Of around 32,000 distinct CDR3 sequences listed, less than 6.5% were seen once; the top ten hold roughly 6.2%. Sequencing used whole blood. All receptors come from an adult who was a healthcare worker with PCR-confirmed SARS-CoV-2 infection or an uninfected control (not recorded which). Both conserved end residues are part of each CDR3. The order of the fields is clone size, D gene, V gene, J gene, CDR3 protein, CDR3 DNA. D genes are given only for firm matches. A clone size is listed for some rows: how often the clone was seen (once, few, many), or a class if it is expanded.

many,TRBD1,TRBV10-3,TRBJ1-2,CAITFDRVEGYTF,TGTGCCATCACCTTTGACAGGGTGGAGGGCTACACCTTC
many,TRBD1,TRBV12-3/TRBV12-4,TRBJ1-2,CASTLTGTGGYTF,TGTGCCAGCACCTTGACAGGGACGGGTGGCTACACCTTC
many,TRBD1,TRBV9,TRBJ1-2,CASSPLTGGSGYTF,TGTGCCAGCAGCCCTCTTACAGGGGGATCCGGCTACACCTTC
many,TRBD2,TRBV7-8,TRBJ2-4,CASSLQSGGDIQYF,TGTGCCAGCAGCTTACAAAGCGGGGGGGACATTCAGTACTTC
few,TRBD1,TRBV4-3,TRBJ2-7,CASSQLTGAYYEQYF,TGCGCCAGCAGCCAGTTGACAGGGGCCTACTACGAGCAGTACTTC
many,.,TRBV27,TRBJ2-1,CASRSVVNEQFF,TGTGCCAGCAGGTCGGTAGTCAATGAGCAGTTCTTC
many,.,TRBV6-5,TRBJ2-6,CASSYWAGALGANVLTF,TGTGCCAGCAGTTACTGGGCAGGGGCACTTGGGGCCAACGTCCTGACTTTC
few,.,TRBV11-2,TRBJ2-3,CASSPLRGQSTDTQYF,TGTGCCAGCAGCCCCCTCCGGGGGCAAAGCACAGATACGCAGTATTTT
once,TRBD2,TRBV29-1,TRBJ2-7,CSVETVGLVASSYEQYF,TGCAGCGTTGAAACCGTTGGACTAGTGGCGTCGTCCTACGAGCAGTACTTC
many,.,TRBV27,TRBJ1-1,CASSLSEVYTEAFF,TGTGCCAGCAGTTTATCGGAGGTATACACTGAAGCTTTCTTT
.,TRBD2,TRBV10-3,TRBJ2-3,CAISVRGGALRDTQYF,TGTGCCATCAGTGTTCGCGGGGGGGCCTTAAGAGATACGCAGTATTTT
many,TRBD1,TRBV13,TRBJ2-7,CASSPRPGQALSYEQYF,TGTGCCAGCAGCCCCCGCCCAGGACAGGCGCTATCCTACGAGCAGTACTTC
many,.,TRBV28,TRBJ1-2,CASIEGGYYGYTF,TGTGCCAGCATAGAGGGGGGGTACTATGGCTACACCTTC
few,.,TRBV9,TRBJ1-6,CASSVSSKNSPLHF,TGTGCCAGCAGCGTTTCGAGTAAGAATTCACCCCTCCACTTT
few,.,TRBV7-9,TRBJ1-1,CASSSLVLGFF,TGTGCCAGCAGTTCGTTGGTACTGGGTTTCTTT
few,TRBD2,TRBV20-1,TRBJ2-2,CSARDIGGYGGELFF,TGCAGTGCTAGAGATATCGGGGGGTACGGCGGGGAGCTGTTTTTT
many,.,TRBV7-9,TRBJ1-2,CASSLVDSTYGYTF,TGTGCCAGCAGCTTAGTAGACAGTACATATGGCTACACCTTC
many,TRBD2,TRBV29-1,TRBJ2-7,CSVLILAGHHEQYF,TGCAGCGTCCTGATACTAGCGGGGCACCACGAGCAGTACTTC
.,.,TRBV5-1,TRBJ1-1,CASSLAGGGTEAFF,TGCGCCAGCAGCTTGGCCGGGGGCGGCACTGAAGCTTTCTTT
few,TRBD1,TRBV2,TRBJ1-5,CASGTESNQPQHF,TGTGCCAGCGGGACAGAGAGCAATCAGCCCCAGCATTTT
large,.,TRBV6-6,TRBJ2-3,CASTWGADTQYF,TGTGCCAGCACTTGGGGTGCAGATACGCAGTATTTT
many,.,TRBV7-2,TRBJ2-1,CASNPTRQNNEQFF,TGTGCCAGCAACCCCACTAGACAAAACAATGAGCAGTTCTTC
many,.,TRBV27,TRBJ1-2,CASRNPREGGYGYTF,TGTGCCAGCAGAAACCCCCGGGAAGGGGGCTATGGCTACACCTTC
few,TRBD1,TRBV4-3,TRBJ2-4,CASSQSRDRATWDIQYF,TGCGCCAGCAGCCAGTCCCGGGACAGGGCGACATGGGACATTCAGTACTTC
many,.,TRBV5-5,TRBJ2-3,CASSLGGLSTDTQYF,TGTGCCAGCAGCTTGGGGGGACTTAGCACAGATACGCAGTATTTT
.,TRBD1,TRBV9,TRBJ2-7,CASRAGQGNYEQYF,TGTGCCAGCAGAGCGGGACAGGGGAACTACGAGCAGTACTTC
many,.,TRBV18,TRBJ1-5,CASSQGEYQPQHF,TGTGCCAGCTCACAAGGGGAGTATCAGCCCCAGCATTTT
many,.,TRBV4-3,TRBJ2-7,CASSQGTTPDIEQYF,TGCGCCAGCAGCCAAGGTACAACTCCCGATATCGAGCAGTACTTC
many,.,TRBV7-6,TRBJ2-1,CASSPIPGNNEQFF,TGTGCCAGCAGTCCCATCCCGGGGAACAATGAGCAGTTCTTC